Listed here are 25 T cell receptor beta chains from one sample, sequenced in a study of T cell changes during pregnancy in multiple sclerosis. Clones were sequenced by immunoSEQ multiplex PCR, and TCRdb holds only the in-frame ones, with some missing. The sample yields tens of thousands of clones, roughly nine tenths seen once. The specimen was peripheral blood, collected in the first trimester of pregnancy. The receptors originated from a female donor with multiple sclerosis, enrolled in a pregnancy study.

This rearrangement joins TRBV2 to TRBJ2-1; TRBD2 aligns across 10 bases. Germline-derived CDR1 and CDR2 are SNHLY and FYNNEI. V dropped 8 bases and J dropped 0; count of bases not matched to a gene: 13. The CDR3 runs 18 residues. The CDR3 DNA reads as TGTGCCAGCCAATTTTCGACTAGCGGGTCGAGCTCCTACAATGAGCAGTTCTTC. It codes for CASQFSTSGSSSYNEQFF.

V usage is TRBV28 and J usage is TRBJ1-2; tentative D call: TRBD1 (6 bases). Germline assignment: CDR1 MDHEN and CDR2 SYDVKM. V dropped 1 base and J dropped 6 bases, with 12 bases sitting between them. This CDR3 comprises 14 residues. In DNA, the CDR3 is TGTGCCAGCAGTTTATATGGGGGGGGCGATGGCTACACCTTC. Translating gives CASSLYGGGDGYTF.

The chain carries TRBV4-2 and TRBJ1-1; D uncertain. Germline lookup yields CDR1 LGHNA and CDR2 YNFKEQ. The CDR3 extends over 13 amino acids. With 7 bases removed from V and 0 bases from J, the gap between germline ends came to 9 bases. The CDR3 sequence is CASMTLMNTEAFF. CDR3 nucleotide sequence: TGTGCCAGCATGACACTTATGAACACTGAAGCTTTCTTT.

The genes are TRBV30 and TRBJ1-5; no definite D call. The CDR3 runs to 14 residues. Germline V CDR1 and CDR2: GTSNPN, SVGIG (reference sequence). V lost 3 bases, J lost 2 bases, and 11 bases lay in between. DNA for the CDR3: TGTGCCTGGAGGACACCCTGGGGCAATCAGCCCCAGCATTTT. Its translation is CAWRTPWGNQPQHF.

The chain links TRBV4-1 to TRBJ1-2, with 8 bases fitting TRBD1. This CDR3 has 18 amino acids. V lost 0 bases, J lost 4 bases, and 13 bases stayed unmatched. Germline V gene sequence: CDR1 MGHRA, CDR2 YSYEKL. The CDR3 region has the DNA TGCGCCAGCAGCCAAGATGCAGGGGGCAAACCCGTAAGCTATGGCTACACCTTC. Translation gives CASSQDAGGKPVSYGYTF.

This chain links TRBV10-3 with TRBJ2-7; no clear D gene. The germline V gene has CDR1 ENHRY and CDR2 SYGVKD. V was pared by 3 bases and J by 5 bases, with 8 bases between. The CDR3 totals 12 residues. The CDR3 coding sequence is TGTGCCATCAGTGAAAGAGCTGACGAGCAGTACTTC. Translating gives CAISERADEQYF.

The chain joins TRBV9 to TRBJ1-1; a possible D gene is TRBD1 (6 bases). The CDR3 runs to 15 residues. Trimming cost V 0 bases and J 1 base, with 10 bases left between them. In germline, CDR1 is SGDLS, CDR2 YYNGEE. The CDR3, as DNA: TGTGCCAGCAGCGTAGAGGGCAGGGGGAACACTGAAGCTTTCTTT. Translating it yields CASSVEGRGNTEAFF.

This sequence joins TRBV6-1 and TRBJ2-7, with 8 positions matching TRBD2. This CDR3 contains 14 residues. V lost 6 bases, J lost 4 bases, and 8 bases stayed unmatched. CDR1 MNHNS and CDR2 SASEGT come from the germline V gene. The CDR3 loop reads CASRVSGSTYEQYF. CDR3 in DNA: TGTGCCAGCAGAGTCAGCGGGAGTACTTACGAGCAGTACTTC.

This clone was detected once. The chain recombines TRBV27 with TRBJ2-5; TRBD1 matches at 9 bases. There are 16 residues in the CDR3. Germline-derived CDR1 and CDR2 are MNHEY and SMNVEV (reference sequence). The junction had 9 bases not matched to a gene; V was cut back by 1 base and J by 6 bases. This chain's CDR3 is CASSLFSDRGIQTQYF. CDR3 in DNA: TGTGCCAGCAGTTTATTCTCGGACAGGGGCATACAGACCCAGTACTTC.

V and J are TRBV6-6 and TRBJ2-1; 9 positions agree with TRBD2. CDR1 MNHNY and CDR2 SVGAGI come from the germline V gene (reference sequence). The CDR3 covers 15 residues. V lost 6 bases and J lost 6; bases outside the gene matches: 9. The CDR3 is CASRPTSGGGNEQFF. DNA for the CDR3: TGTGCCAGCAGGCCGACTAGCGGAGGGGGCAATGAGCAGTTCTTC.

The chain recombines TRBV5-4 with TRBJ2-5, with TRBD2 identical over 9 bases. The CDR3 covers 14 residues. CDR1 SGHNT and CDR2 YYREEE come from the germline V gene (reference sequence). V lost 2 bases to trimming and J lost 2 bases; unmatched junction nucleotides: 1. This CDR3 is CASSFSGGQETQYF. DNA for the CDR3: TGTGCCAGCAGCTTTAGCGGGGGACAAGAGACCCAGTACTTC.

The rearrangement uses TRBV19 and TRBJ2-5; the D is unclear. The CDR3 consists of 11 residues. V was trimmed by 3 bases and J by 3 bases, leaving 2 bases between them. CDR1 and CDR2 (germline): LNHDA, SQIVND (reference sequence). The CDR3 nucleotides are TGTGCCAGTAGTATCGAAGAGACCCAGTACTTC. Translation: CASSIEETQYF. The whole variable domain, filled in from reference TRBV19 and TRBJ2-5, reads DGGITQSPKYLFRKEGQNVTLSCEQNLNHDAMYWYRQDPGQGLRLIYYSQIVNDFQKGDIAEGYSVSREKKESFPLTVTSAQKNPTAFYLCASSIEETQYFGPGTRLLVL.

This clone was picked up one time. The chain recombines TRBV7-2 with TRBJ2-7; possibly TRBD1 for D (6 bases). CDR3 size: 15 residues. V was pared by 5 bases and J by 0 bases, with 14 bases between. Germline V gene sequence: CDR1 SGHTA, CDR2 FQGNSA. The CDR3 nucleotides read TGTGCCAGCAGCCCGGGACATGGCTCCTCCTACGAGCAGTACTTC. Residues: CASSPGHGSSYEQYF.

The rearrangement links TRBV25-1 to TRBJ1-6, with a tentative D call TRBD1 (6 bases). The CDR3 is 16 amino acids. V lost 0 bases, J lost 9 bases, and 15 bases lay in between. CDR1 and CDR2 (germline): MGHDK, SYGVNS. The CDR3 region has the DNA TGTGCCAGCAGTGAATATGGGGGGGGCTGGGGTTCACCCCTCCACTTT. This gives the protein CASSEYGGGWGSPLHF.

This clone occurred once. This chain links TRBV4-3 with TRBJ1-2; D is uncertain. V was pared by 3 bases and J by 4 bases, with 12 bases between. This CDR3 is 14 amino acids long. Germline V gene sequence: CDR1 LGHNA, CDR2 YSLEER. The CDR3 loop is CASSQVEARYGYTF. The CDR3 region has the DNA TGCGCCAGCAGCCAGGTGGAGGCCCGCTATGGCTACACCTTC.

The chain combines TRBV2 with TRBJ2-5; 8 bases line up with TRBD1. Germline loops: CDR1 SNHLY, CDR2 FYNNEI. CDR3 size: 14 residues. The trim removed 4 bases at V and 5 bases at J, leaving 6 bases unmatched. The CDR3 sequence: CASSGQGAGETQYF. The CDR3 DNA reads TGTGCCAGCAGTGGGCAGGGGGCGGGGGAGACCCAGTACTTC.

V is TRBV5-1 and J is TRBJ1-3; the D is unclear. This CDR3 contains 15 residues. The germline gives CDR1 SGHRS, CDR2 YFSETQ. The germline V and J ends were trimmed by 0 bases and 0 bases, with 7 bases remaining between them. CDR3 DNA: TGCGCCAGCAGCTTGGGGGCCCGCTCTGGAAACACCATATATTTT. Its protein product is CASSLGARSGNTIYF.

About this clone: One junction end does not reproduce the germline sequence, and a read error may be involved. The chain couples TRBV7-7 to TRBJ1-2; D gene uncertain. Per the germline V gene, CDR1 is SSHAT and CDR2 is FNYEAQ (reference sequence). The CDR3 contains 11 residues. Here the CDR3 reads CASSLGRGYTF. DNA for the CDR3: TGTGCTAGCAGCTTAGGGCGGGGCTACACCTTC.

This chain connects TRBV7-2 to TRBJ2-5, with 14 bases that match TRBD2. Germline CDR1 SGHTA, CDR2 FQGNSA. V was pared by 4 bases and J by 2 bases, with 6 bases of the junction left unmatched. The CDR3 contains 17 residues. The CDR3 here is CASSSTSGRGGQETQYF. CDR3 nucleotide sequence: TGTGCCAGCAGCTCGACTAGCGGGAGGGGAGGGCAAGAGACCCAGTACTTC.

The rearrangement links TRBV11-2 to TRBJ2-5; D may be TRBD2 (6 bases). This CDR3 is built from 14 residues. The V and J ends lost 1 base and 5 bases respectively, with 11 bases between them. CDR1 is SGHAT and CDR2 is FQNNGV in the germline V gene. In nucleotides, the CDR3 is TGTGCCAGCAGCTTAGTCGGGGGTTCCGAGACCCAGTACTTC. Translation: CASSLVGGSETQYF.

This rearrangement joins TRBV4-2 to TRBJ1-2; maybe TRBD1 (5 bases). With 1 base removed from V and 5 bases from J, the gap between germline ends came to 11 bases. In germline, CDR1 is LGHNA, CDR2 YNFKEQ. The CDR3 runs to 14 residues. CDR3 amino acids: CASSQGGGLYGYTF. As DNA, the CDR3 is TGTGCCAGCAGCCAAGGGGGCGGTTTGTATGGCTACACCTTC.

In regard to this clone: The sample holds other DNA sequences that translate to the same CDR3. The rearrangement joins TRBV7-3 to TRBJ1-1; D gene ambiguous. Germline V gene sequence: CDR1 SGHTA, CDR2 FQGTGA. V lost 0 bases and J 2 bases, leaving 4 bases between the germline ends. This CDR3 has 13 residues. The CDR3 here is CASSLTGNTEAFF. The CDR3 DNA follows: TGTGCCAGCAGCTTAACGGGCAACACTGAAGCTTTCTTT.

The J gene is TRBJ2-2, the V gene TRBV7-2; D possibly corresponds to TRBD1 (5 bases). The CDR3 has 15 amino acids. CDR1 and CDR2 (germline): SGHTA, FQGNSA. V lost 1 base to trimming and J lost 5 bases, with 11 bases between them. In nucleotides, the CDR3 is TGTGCCAGCAGCTTAGGGGGCTTGGGGACCGGGGAGCTGTTTTTT. Its translation is CASSLGGLGTGELFF.

V is TRBV15 and J is TRBJ1-5; D not certain. Between the trimmed V and J ends, which lost 0 bases and 0 bases, there was a span of 6 bases. Germline CDR1 LNHNV, CDR2 YYDKDF (reference sequence). CDR3 length: 15 residues. CDR3 sequence: CATSREILSNQPQHF. CDR3 DNA: TGTGCCACCAGCAGAGAAATTCTTAGCAATCAGCCCCAGCATTTT. Full variable domain (remainder filled in from reference TRBV15 and TRBJ1-5): DAMVIQNPRYQVTQFGKPVTLSCSQTLNHNVMYWYQQKSSQAPKLLFHYYDKDFNNEADTPDNFQSRRPNTSFCFLDIRSPGLGDTAMYLCATSREILSNQPQHFGDGTRLSIL.

The V gene is TRBV9, the J gene TRBJ2-7; the D is unclear. V was cut by 5 bases and J by 6 bases, with 21 bases left in between. The CDR3 runs 15 residues. Germline CDR1 is SGDLS and CDR2 is YYNGEE. CDR3 DNA: TGTGCCAGCAGTCCAGGAACGCTTGGCCAAAGCGAGCAGTACTTC. This codes for CASSPGTLGQSEQYF.